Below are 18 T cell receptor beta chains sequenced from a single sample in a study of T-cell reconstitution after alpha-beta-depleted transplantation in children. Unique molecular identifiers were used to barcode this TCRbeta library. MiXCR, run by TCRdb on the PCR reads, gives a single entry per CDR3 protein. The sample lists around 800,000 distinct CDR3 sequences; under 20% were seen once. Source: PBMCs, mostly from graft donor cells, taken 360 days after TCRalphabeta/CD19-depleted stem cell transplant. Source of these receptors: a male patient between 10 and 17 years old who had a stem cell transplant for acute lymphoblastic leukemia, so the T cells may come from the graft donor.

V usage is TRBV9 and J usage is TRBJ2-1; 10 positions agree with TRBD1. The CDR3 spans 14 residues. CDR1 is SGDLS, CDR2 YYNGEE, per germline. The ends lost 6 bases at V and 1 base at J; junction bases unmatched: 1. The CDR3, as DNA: TGTGCCAGCAAGGGACAGGGGTCCTACAATGAGCAGTTCTTC. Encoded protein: CASKGQGSYNEQFF.

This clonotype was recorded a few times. CDR3 DNA sequence: TGCGCCAGCGCCTCCGGGACTAGCGGGAGTTGGGGTAAAGGAGATACGCAGTATTTT. Protein sequence: CASASGTSGSWGKGDTQYF. The chain employs TRBV5-1 and TRBJ2-3, with TRBD2 matching over 14 bases. Germline trimming cut 7 bases from V and 5 bases from J; bases unmatched to any gene: 18. Germline V gene data show CDR1 as SGHRS and CDR2 as YFSETQ. The CDR3 consists of 19 residues.

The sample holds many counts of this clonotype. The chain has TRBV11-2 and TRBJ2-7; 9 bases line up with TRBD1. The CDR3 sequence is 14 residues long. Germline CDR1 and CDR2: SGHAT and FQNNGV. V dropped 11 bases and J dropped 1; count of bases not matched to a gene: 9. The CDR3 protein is CAVNRDRESYEQYF. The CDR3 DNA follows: TGTGCCGTCAACCGGGACAGGGAGTCCTACGAGCAGTACTTC.

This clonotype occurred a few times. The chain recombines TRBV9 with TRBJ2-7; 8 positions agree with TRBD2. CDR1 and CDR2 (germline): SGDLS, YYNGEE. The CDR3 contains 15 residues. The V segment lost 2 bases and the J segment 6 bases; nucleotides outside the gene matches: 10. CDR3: CASSVDGGAPGEQYF. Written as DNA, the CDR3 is TGTGCCAGCAGCGTTGACGGGGGGGCTCCGGGCGAGCAGTACTTC.

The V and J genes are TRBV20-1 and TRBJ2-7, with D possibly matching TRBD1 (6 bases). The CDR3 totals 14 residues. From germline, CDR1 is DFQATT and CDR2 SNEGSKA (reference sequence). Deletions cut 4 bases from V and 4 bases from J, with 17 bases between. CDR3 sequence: CSAKHQGFWYEQYF. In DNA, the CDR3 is TGCAGTGCTAAGCACCAGGGGTTTTGGTACGAGCAGTACTTC.

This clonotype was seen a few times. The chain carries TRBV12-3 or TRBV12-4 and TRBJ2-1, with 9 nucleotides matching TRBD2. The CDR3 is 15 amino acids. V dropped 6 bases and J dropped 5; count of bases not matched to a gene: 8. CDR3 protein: CASSISGSLNNEQFF. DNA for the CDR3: TGTGCCAGCAGCATTAGCGGGAGCCTAAACAATGAGCAGTTCTTC.

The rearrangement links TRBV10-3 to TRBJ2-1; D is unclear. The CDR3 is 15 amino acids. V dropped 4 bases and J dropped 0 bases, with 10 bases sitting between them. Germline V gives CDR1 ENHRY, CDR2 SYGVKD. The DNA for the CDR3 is TGTGCCATCAGTGCTATTTCAAGCTCCTACAATGAGCAGTTCTTC. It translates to CAISAISSSYNEQFF.

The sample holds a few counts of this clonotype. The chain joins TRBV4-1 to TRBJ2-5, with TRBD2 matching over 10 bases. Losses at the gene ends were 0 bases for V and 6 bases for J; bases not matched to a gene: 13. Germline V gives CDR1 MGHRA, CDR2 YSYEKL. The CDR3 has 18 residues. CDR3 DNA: TGCGCCAGCAGCCAAGACCCTAGCGGGAGTAGCGGCGGAAAGACCCAGTACTTC. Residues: CASSQDPSGSSGGKTQYF.

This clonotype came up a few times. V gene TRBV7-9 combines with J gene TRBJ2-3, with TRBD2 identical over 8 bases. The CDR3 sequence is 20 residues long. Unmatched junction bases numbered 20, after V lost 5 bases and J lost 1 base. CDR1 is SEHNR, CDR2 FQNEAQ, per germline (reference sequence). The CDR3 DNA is TGTGCCAGCAGCCTATCCTACGGGAGGGCGACGGGTTTGGGCACAGATACGCAGTATTTT. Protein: CASSLSYGRATGLGTDTQYF.

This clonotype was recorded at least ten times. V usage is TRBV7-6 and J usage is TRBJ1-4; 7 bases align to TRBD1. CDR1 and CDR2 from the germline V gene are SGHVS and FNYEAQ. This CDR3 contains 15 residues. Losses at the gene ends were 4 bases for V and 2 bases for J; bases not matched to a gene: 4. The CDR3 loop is CASSSDRVTNEKLFF. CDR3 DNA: TGTGCCAGCAGCTCCGACAGGGTGACTAATGAAAAACTGTTTTTT.

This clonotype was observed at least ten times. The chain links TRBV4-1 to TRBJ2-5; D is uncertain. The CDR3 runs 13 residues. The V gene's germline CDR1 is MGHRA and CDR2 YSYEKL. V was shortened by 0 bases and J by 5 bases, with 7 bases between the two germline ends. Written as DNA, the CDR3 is TGCGCCAGCAGCCAAGAGTTGGGGGAGACCCAGTACTTC. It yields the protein CASSQELGETQYF.

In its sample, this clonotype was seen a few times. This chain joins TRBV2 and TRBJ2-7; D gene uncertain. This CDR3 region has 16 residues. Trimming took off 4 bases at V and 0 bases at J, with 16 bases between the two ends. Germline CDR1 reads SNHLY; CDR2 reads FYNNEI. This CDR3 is CASSGFQRRSSYEQYF. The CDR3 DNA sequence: TGTGCCAGCAGTGGGTTCCAACGGCGGAGCTCCTACGAGCAGTACTTC. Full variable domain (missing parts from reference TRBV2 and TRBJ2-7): EPEVTQTPSHQVTQMGQEVILRCVPISNHLYFYWYRQILGQKVEFLVSFYNNEISEKSEIFDDQFSVERPDGSNFTLKIRSTKLEDSAMYFCASSGFQRRSSYEQYFGPGTRLTVT.

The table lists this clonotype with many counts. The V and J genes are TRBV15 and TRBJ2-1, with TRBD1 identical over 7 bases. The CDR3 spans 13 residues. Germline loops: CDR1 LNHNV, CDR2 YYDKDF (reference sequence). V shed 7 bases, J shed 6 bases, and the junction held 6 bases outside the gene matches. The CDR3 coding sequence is TGTGCCACCACCCTTGACAGGGCCAATGAGCAGTTCTTC. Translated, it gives CATTLDRANEQFF.

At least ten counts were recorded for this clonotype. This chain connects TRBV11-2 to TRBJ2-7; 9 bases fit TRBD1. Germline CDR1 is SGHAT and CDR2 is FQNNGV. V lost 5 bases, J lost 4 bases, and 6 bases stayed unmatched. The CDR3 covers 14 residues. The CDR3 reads CASSATGGKYEQYF. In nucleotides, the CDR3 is TGTGCCAGCAGCGCGACAGGGGGGAAGTACGAGCAGTACTTC.

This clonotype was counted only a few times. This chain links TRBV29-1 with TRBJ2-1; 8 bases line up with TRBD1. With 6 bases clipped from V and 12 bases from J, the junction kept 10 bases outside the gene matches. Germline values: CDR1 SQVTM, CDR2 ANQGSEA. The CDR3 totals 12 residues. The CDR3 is CSVRTGKVAQFF. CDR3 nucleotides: TGCAGCGTAAGGACAGGGAAGGTTGCGCAGTTCTTC.

The CDR3 loop is CASSRDSRHTEAFF. DNA of the CDR3: TGTGCCAGCAGTAGGGACAGTCGACACACTGAAGCTTTCTTT. The chain is built from TRBV27 and TRBJ1-1; 7 bases align to TRBD1. The V and J ends lost 5 bases and 3 bases, in that order; junction bases with no gene match: 6. CDR1 is MNHEY and CDR2 is SMNVEV in the germline V gene (reference sequence). The CDR3 spans 14 residues.

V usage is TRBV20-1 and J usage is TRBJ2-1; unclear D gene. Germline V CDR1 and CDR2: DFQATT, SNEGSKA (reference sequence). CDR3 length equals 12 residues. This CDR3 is CSVESSYNEQFF. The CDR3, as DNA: TGCAGCGTAGAGAGCTCCTACAATGAGCAGTTCTTC.

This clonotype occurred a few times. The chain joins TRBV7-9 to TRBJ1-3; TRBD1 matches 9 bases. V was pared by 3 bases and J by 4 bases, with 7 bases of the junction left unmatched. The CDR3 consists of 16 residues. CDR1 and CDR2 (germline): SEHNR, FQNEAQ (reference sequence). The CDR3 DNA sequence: TGTGCCAGCAGCTTCGGAGACAGGGGGTCAGGAAACACCATATATTTT. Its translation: CASSFGDRGSGNTIYF. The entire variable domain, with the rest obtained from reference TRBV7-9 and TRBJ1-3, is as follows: DTGVSQNPRHKITKRGQNVTFRCDPISEHNRLYWYRQTLGQGPEFLTYFQNEAQLEKSRLLSDRFSAERPKGSFSTLEIQRTEQGDSAMYLCASSFGDRGSGNTIYFGEGSWLTVV.